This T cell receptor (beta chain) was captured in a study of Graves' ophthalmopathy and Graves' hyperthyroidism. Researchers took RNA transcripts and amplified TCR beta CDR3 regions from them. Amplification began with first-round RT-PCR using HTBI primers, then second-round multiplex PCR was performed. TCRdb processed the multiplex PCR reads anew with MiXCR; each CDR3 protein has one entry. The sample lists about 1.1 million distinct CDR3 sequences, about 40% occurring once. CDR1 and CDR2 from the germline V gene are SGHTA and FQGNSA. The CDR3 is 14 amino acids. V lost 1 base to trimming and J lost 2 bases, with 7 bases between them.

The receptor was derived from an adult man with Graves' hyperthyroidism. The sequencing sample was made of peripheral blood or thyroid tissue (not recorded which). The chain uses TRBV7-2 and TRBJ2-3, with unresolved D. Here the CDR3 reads CASSLGRITDTQYF. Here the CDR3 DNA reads TGTGCCAGCAGCTTAGGCCGTATCACAGATACGCAGTATTTT.